This T cell receptor beta chain emerged from a study of blood T cell repertoires in COVID-19. The repertoire was sequenced with immunoSEQ multiplex PCR; TCRdb's copy has only in-frame clones and lacks some. The sample records roughly 380,000 clones, about 90% being singletons. In germline, CDR1 is SNHLY, CDR2 FYNNEI. This CDR3 has 16 residues. The V segment lost 2 bases and the J segment 6 bases; nucleotides outside the gene matches: 7. This TCR was recovered from a woman under 40 who had been exposed to COVID-19. V and J are TRBV2 and TRBJ2-2; 9 positions match TRBD1. Sequenced sample: PBMCs or T cells enriched from blood (not recorded which). Here the CDR3 DNA reads TGTGCCAGCAGTGAAACCGGGACAGGGTTTCCCGGGGAGCTGTTTTTT. Protein product: CASSETGTGFPGELFF.